The clone carrying this T cell receptor beta chain was counted a few times. Antigen: not known. The CDR3 spans 11 residues. The V and J ends lost 3 bases and 6 bases respectively, with 8 bases between them. Per the germline V gene, CDR1 is SQVTM and CDR2 is ANQGSEA. This sample stems from a study of regulatory T cells in long-lasting Graves disease. Study results and limitations: Favoring TRBV28, TRBJ1-2 and TRBJ2-5 was a feature seen in persistent disease.

As to time point: persistent/refractory GD, antithyroid drugs over 5 years with positive TRAb. Extracted RNA from PBMCs served as the source of the TCR library. It was an endocrinology department in Xi'an, China, that provided the patients. EDTA tubes collected roughly 9 milliliters of peripheral blood. The TCR beta library used iRepertoire HTBI primers with Arm-PCR amplification of CDR3. TCRdb itself ran the multiplex PCR reads through MiXCR, one entry per CDR3 protein. The sample has hundreds of thousands of distinct CDR3 sequences, 20% seen once. J is TRBJ1-2 and V is TRBV29-1, with D perhaps matching TRBD1 (5 bases). This TCR derives from a female donor with Graves disease. The specimen was peripheral blood mononuclear cells (PBMCs), collected when the disease was refractory, from a patient treated with antithyroid drugs. The CDR3 reads CSVEGPDGYTF. For the CDR3, the DNA is TGCAGCGTTGAGGGGCCAGATGGCTACACCTTC. Combining the CDR3 with reference TRBV29-1 and TRBJ1-2 gives the whole variable domain SAVISQKPSRDICQRGTSLTIQCQVDSQVTMMFWYRQQPGQSLTLIATANQGSEATYESGFVIDKFPISRPNLTFSTLTVSNMSPEDSSIYLCSVEGPDGYTFGSGTRLTVV.